This T cell receptor (beta chain) was observed in a study of beta chain features in type 1 diabetes. What was sequenced were expressed TCRB transcripts, since all of the isolated RNA had been reverse transcribed. The data were produced by immunoSEQ multiplex PCR, yet TCRdb's version contains in-frame clones alone and is incomplete. There are 200,000 to 300,000 clones in the sample; 20% occur only once, and about 0.028% lies in the top ten. General study points: Type 1 diabetes patients had moderately but significantly shorter TCRB CDR3s in all four CD4+ subsets.

In its sample, this clone was seen a few times. Its antigen is unidentified. With 1 base clipped from V and 8 bases from J, the junction kept 4 bases outside the gene matches. CDR3 length equals 15 residues. Germline CDR1 and CDR2: SGHVS and FNYEAQ. Sequencing used naive CD4+ T cells from blood. J is TRBJ2-1 and V is TRBV7-6, with 11 bases aligning to TRBD2. This TCR was sampled from a middle-aged woman with type 1 diabetes. CDR3 sequence: CASSLVAGGSHEQFF. The CDR3 DNA reads as TGTGCCAGCAGCTTAGTAGCGGGAGGGAGCCATGAGCAGTTCTTC. Together with reference TRBV7-6 and TRBJ2-1, the CDR3 gives the full variable domain: GAGVSQSPRYKVTKRGQDVALRCDPISGHVSLYWYRQALGQGPEFLTYFNYEAQQDKSGLPNDRFSAERPEGSISTLTIQRTEQRDSAMYRCASSLVAGGSHEQFFGPGTRLTVL.